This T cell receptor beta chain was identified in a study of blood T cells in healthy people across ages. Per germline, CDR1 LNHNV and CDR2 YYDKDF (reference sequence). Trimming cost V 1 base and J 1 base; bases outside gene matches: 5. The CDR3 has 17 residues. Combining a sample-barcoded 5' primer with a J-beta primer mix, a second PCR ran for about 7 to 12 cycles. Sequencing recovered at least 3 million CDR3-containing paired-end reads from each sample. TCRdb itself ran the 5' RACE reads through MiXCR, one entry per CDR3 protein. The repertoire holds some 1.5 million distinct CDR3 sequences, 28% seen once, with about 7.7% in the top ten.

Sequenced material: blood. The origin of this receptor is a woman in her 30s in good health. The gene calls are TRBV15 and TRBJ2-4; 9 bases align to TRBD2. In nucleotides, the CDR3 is TGTGCCACCAGCAGAGGAGGACTAGCGCGGGCCAAAAACATTCAGTACTTC. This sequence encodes CATSRGGLARAKNIQYF.